This T cell receptor beta chain was found in a study of tumor-infiltrating lymphocytes in primary liver carcinoma. Whole-study findings and limits: Tumor top-250-clone fraction significantly exceeded that of blood (p = 0.039).

TCR beta cDNA was reverse-transcribed from roughly 520 ng of total RNA. The reaction used a constant-region primer and ProtoScript II reverse transcriptase. Three rounds of nested multiplex PCR with slightly modified ARM-PCR produced TCR beta libraries. Rounds one and two of PCR, each of 10 cycles, were primed with TRBV1-TRBV30 forward primers and a C-beta reverse primer. TCRdb processed the multiplex PCR reads anew with MiXCR; each CDR3 protein has one entry. The table lists about 110,000 distinct CDR3 sequences, around 60% of them singletons. This clonotype was observed many times. Its antigen is undetermined. The CDR3 totals 16 residues. Germline V CDR1 and CDR2: MGHRA, YSYEKL. The trim removed 3 bases at V and 12 bases at J, leaving 14 bases unmatched. Investigators took RNA and DNA out together from roughly 21-30 mg of unsorted bulk tissue. Patients' primary liver carcinoma was surgically resected. At sampling, these chronic HBV carriers had received no treatment.

The receptor's source is an older woman with primary liver carcinoma and hepatitis B virus infection. Sequencing was done on a sample of liver tumor tissue from sampling region 1. Subset given: tumor region T1, superior pole. This chain connects TRBV4-1 to TRBJ2-1, with 10 bases that match TRBD2. CDR3 loop: CASSHGLAGERWGQFF. In DNA, the CDR3 is TGCGCCAGCAGCCATGGGCTAGCGGGAGAGAGGTGGGGGCAGTTCTTC.